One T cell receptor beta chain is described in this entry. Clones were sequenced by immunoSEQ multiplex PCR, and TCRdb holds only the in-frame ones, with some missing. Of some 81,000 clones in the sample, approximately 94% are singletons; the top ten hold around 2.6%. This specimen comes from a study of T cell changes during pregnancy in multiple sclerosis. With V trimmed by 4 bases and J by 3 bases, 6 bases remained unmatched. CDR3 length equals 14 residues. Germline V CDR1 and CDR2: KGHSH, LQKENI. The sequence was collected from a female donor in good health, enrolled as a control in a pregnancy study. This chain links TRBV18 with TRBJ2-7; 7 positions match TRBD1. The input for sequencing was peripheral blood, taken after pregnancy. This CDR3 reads CASSLMTGFYEQYF. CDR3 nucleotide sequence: TGTGCCAGCTCACTAATGACAGGGTTCTACGAGCAGTACTTC.